Each of the 24 T cell receptor beta chains below was sequenced from the same sample in a study of blood T cells in healthy people across ages. It was with a sample-barcoded 5' primer and a J-beta primer mix that a second PCR of roughly 7 to 12 cycles was run. TCRdb called the 5' RACE reads again in MiXCR, with one record for every CDR3 protein. The sample shows 750,000 to 950,000 distinct CDR3 sequences, approximately 53% of them seen only once. The source material was blood. These receptors were taken from an elderly man in good health.

The chain uses TRBV6-5 and TRBJ1-6; 7 bases are shared with TRBD1. The CDR3 spans 13 residues. With V trimmed by 6 bases and J by 9 bases, 5 bases remained unmatched. CDR1 and CDR2 (germline): MNHEY, SVGAGI. As DNA, the CDR3 is TGTGCCAGCAGGACAGGGTCCGCTTCACCCCTCCACTTT. It specifies CASRTGSASPLHF.

This sequence joins TRBV11-2 and TRBJ2-1; the D gene could be TRBD1 or TRBD2 (5 bases each). Germline V gene lookup returns CDR1 SGHAT and CDR2 FQNNGV. The CDR3 spans 15 residues. V was shortened by 7 bases and J by 5 bases, with 18 bases between the two germline ends. In nucleotides, the CDR3 is TGTGCCAGCAACCCCTCCGGGCAGGGAGACAATGAGCAGTTCTTC. It yields the protein CASNPSGQGDNEQFF.

The gene calls are TRBV7-2 and TRBJ2-7, with 7 bases fitting TRBD2. There are 15 residues in the CDR3. Per the germline V gene, CDR1 is SGHTA and CDR2 is FQGNSA. V was pared by 0 bases and J by 2 bases, with 4 bases of the junction left unmatched. DNA of the CDR3: TGTGCCAGCAGCTTAGCCCGACTAGCTCCCTACGAGCAGTACTTC. Protein product: CASSLARLAPYEQYF.

The rearrangement joins TRBV29-1 to TRBJ2-1, with D hard to call. Trimming cost V 4 bases and J 13 bases, with 14 bases left between them. In germline, CDR1 is SQVTM, CDR2 ANQGSEA. This CDR3 is 11 amino acids long. CDR3 sequence reads: CSVGSRTPQFF. In DNA, the CDR3 is TGCAGCGTTGGGAGCCGGACGCCCCAGTTCTTC.

This chain links TRBV12-3 or TRBV12-4 with TRBJ2-7; 8 positions match TRBD1. CDR3 size: 15 residues. With V trimmed by 1 base and J by 5 bases, 7 bases remained unmatched. CDR3 nucleotide sequence: TGTGCCAGCAGTTTAGTCCAGGGGGCTAACGACGAGCAGTACTTC. This sequence encodes CASSLVQGANDEQYF.

This clonotype was recorded a few times. The rearrangement uses TRBV5-1 and TRBJ2-1; 10 nucleotides match TRBD2. V was pared by 2 bases and J by 8 bases, with 10 bases of the junction left unmatched. Germline V gene lookup returns CDR1 SGHRS and CDR2 YFSETQ. The length of the CDR3 is 16 residues. Written as DNA, the CDR3 is TGCGCCAGCAGCTTCGCGGCTAGCGGGAGTGGGGATGAGCAGTTCTTC. The encoded protein is CASSFAASGSGDEQFF.

The V call is TRBV7-3, the J call TRBJ2-3; no reliable D call. CDR3 length equals 14 residues. CDR1 and CDR2 (germline): SGHTA, FQGTGA. Trimming cost V 5 bases and J 5 bases, with 14 bases left between them. The CDR3 DNA is TGTGCCAGCAGCCCGACCGGGCCGCGAGATACGCAGTATTTT. Translation: CASSPTGPRDTQYF.

The chain has TRBV3-1 and TRBJ2-3; TRBD2 matches at 11 bases. The CDR3 contains 17 residues. The germline CDR1 and CDR2 sequences are LGHDT and YNNKEL (reference sequence). J was trimmed by 3 bases and V by 1 base; bases with no gene match: 6. The CDR3 DNA reads as TGTGCCAGCAGCCAAGGGCTACTAGCGGGAGTGACAGATACGCAGTATTTT. Its protein product is CASSQGLLAGVTDTQYF.

This chain connects TRBV6-5 to TRBJ2-5; TRBD2 agrees at 7 bases. J was trimmed by 11 bases and V by 10 bases; bases with no gene match: 7. The CDR3 contains 10 residues. Germline values: CDR1 MNHEY, CDR2 SVGAGI. The CDR3 sequence: CATGSSGQYF. The CDR3 DNA reads as TGTGCCACCGGGAGTAGCGGGCAGTACTTC.

This rearrangement joins TRBV3-1 to TRBJ2-7; 9 nucleotides agree with TRBD1. Germline values: CDR1 LGHDT, CDR2 YNNKEL (reference sequence). V shed 1 base and J 0 bases; nucleotides not matched to a gene: 1. This CDR3 has 15 amino acids. CDR3 in DNA: TGTGCCAGCAGCCAAGGGACAGGGGTCTCCTACGAGCAGTACTTC. It specifies CASSQGTGVSYEQYF.

This chain joins TRBV11-2 and TRBJ2-7, with 9 bases fitting TRBD1. The J call may be incorrect, as the DNA end agrees better with TRBJ2-5. This CDR3 contains 17 residues. CDR1 SGHAT and CDR2 FQNNGV come from the germline V gene. The CDR3 sequence: CASSLVTGGSSQETQYF. The CDR3 nucleotides read TGTGCCAGCAGCTTAGTTACAGGGGGCTCTTCCCAAGAGACCCAGTACTTC.

The chain carries TRBV18 and TRBJ2-3; D not certain. There are 16 residues in the CDR3. Germline CDR1 and CDR2: KGHSH and LQKENI. V lost 1 base and J lost 0, with 11 bases in between. The CDR3 is CASSPLPPISTDTQYF. In nucleotides, the CDR3 is TGTGCCAGCTCACCACTCCCACCGATTAGCACAGATACGCAGTATTTT.

This clonotype appeared a few times. The gene calls are TRBV20-1 and TRBJ2-4; D possibly matches TRBD1 or TRBD2 (5 bases each). Trimming removed 4 bases at V and 1 base at J, with 11 bases between. The germline V gene has CDR1 DFQATT and CDR2 SNEGSKA (reference sequence). CDR3 length: 14 amino acids. The CDR3: CSAIAWDAKNIQYF. In DNA form, the CDR3 reads TGCAGTGCTATAGCGTGGGACGCCAAAAACATTCAGTACTTC.

V and J are TRBV20-1 and TRBJ1-4; no firm D call. Germline CDR1 DFQATT, CDR2 SNEGSKA (reference sequence). The CDR3 has 13 amino acids. V was clipped by 0 bases and J by 8 bases, with 10 bases between them. CDR3 DNA sequence: TGCAGTGCTAGAGATCTTCACGGAGAAAAACTGTTTTTT. This translates into CSARDLHGEKLFF.

The CDR3 nucleotides read TGTGCCAGCAGCGTGACGGACAGGGGGCAGTTCTTC. Translated, it gives CASSVTDRGQFF. The chain carries TRBV7-2 and TRBJ2-1, with TRBD1 matching 9 bases. The trim removed 5 bases at V and 12 bases at J, leaving 5 bases unmatched. Germline V gene sequence: CDR1 SGHTA, CDR2 FQGNSA. The CDR3 covers 12 residues.

Note on this clonotype: One junction end disagrees with the germline gene, perhaps due to a read error. CDR3 DNA sequence: TGCGCCAGCAGCGCCGCGGGAAGCTCCTGCAATGAGCAGTTCTTC. Its protein product is CASSAAGSSCNEQFF. The chain couples TRBV5-1 to TRBJ2-1, with D maybe TRBD2 (6 bases). Germline V gene lookup returns CDR1 SGHRS and CDR2 YFSETQ. This CDR3 is built from 15 residues.

This chain links TRBV12-3 or TRBV12-4 with TRBJ2-1, with TRBD1 matching 10 bases. V lost 4 bases and J lost 3; bases outside the gene matches: 6. The CDR3 contains 16 residues. As DNA, the CDR3 is TGTGCCAGCAGTTCAGGGACAGGGGACAACTACAATGAGCAGTTCTTC. The encoded protein is CASSSGTGDNYNEQFF.

CDR3 protein: CASRVGGGSYNEQFF. CDR3 sequence (DNA): TGTGCCAGCAGGGTCGGGGGGGGCTCCTACAATGAGCAGTTCTTC. The chain is built from TRBV6-5 and TRBJ2-1; 8 nucleotides match TRBD2. Germline V CDR1 and CDR2: MNHEY, SVGAGI. The CDR3 spans 15 residues. With V trimmed by 6 bases and J by 0 bases, 4 bases remained unmatched.

This chain links TRBV5-6 with TRBJ1-2; 8 bases line up with TRBD1. The CDR3 sequence is 14 residues long. Trimming at V came to 0 bases and at J to 9 bases, leaving 7 bases not matched to a gene. Germline V gene data show CDR1 as SGHDT and CDR2 as YYEEEE. The CDR3 reads CASSLDQGAKSYTF. The CDR3 bases are TGTGCCAGCAGCTTGGACCAGGGGGCGAAGAGCTACACCTTC.

This clonotype was counted only a few times. This sequence joins TRBV28 and TRBJ2-5; 7 bases match TRBD1. Germline CDR1 is MDHEN and CDR2 is SYDVKM. This CDR3 has 15 amino acids. The J segment lost 0 bases and the V segment lost 4 bases, leaving 5 bases of the junction unmatched. The CDR3 here is CASSSTGLNQETQYF. CDR3 bases: TGTGCCAGCAGTTCGACAGGGCTGAACCAAGAGACCCAGTACTTC.

Many counts were recorded for this clonotype. This sequence joins TRBV5-6 and TRBJ2-7; D remains ambiguous. Trimming took off 0 bases at V and 6 bases at J, with 7 bases between the two ends. This CDR3 has 12 residues. Germline V lookup: CDR1 SGHDT, CDR2 YYEEEE. CDR3 protein: CASSLGVGEQYF. The CDR3 DNA is TGTGCCAGCAGCTTGGGGGTTGGCGAGCAGTACTTC.

This clonotype was detected ten times or more. V is TRBV24-1 and J is TRBJ2-1; weak D call: TRBD2 (5 bases). The CDR3 sequence is 15 residues long. Germline CDR1 KGHDR, CDR2 SFDVKD. Trimming took off 4 bases at V and 12 bases at J, with 21 bases between the two ends. CDR3 sequence (DNA): TGTGCCACCAGTGACGGAGGTGGCCTCCAATCCGGGCAGTTCTTC. Translating gives CATSDGGGLQSGQFF.

This chain uses TRBV6-1 with TRBJ2-1, with TRBD1 matching over 10 bases. From germline, CDR1 is MNHNS and CDR2 SASEGT. The CDR3 has 14 residues. The junction had 3 bases not matched to a gene; V was cut back by 1 base and J by 9 bases. CDR3 protein: CASSEGGTGVEQFF. The DNA of the CDR3 is TGTGCCAGCAGTGAAGGCGGGACAGGGGTTGAGCAGTTCTTC.

Only a few counts were recorded for this clonotype. The chain recombines TRBV6-1 with TRBJ2-7; 9 bases map to TRBD2. Germline lookup yields CDR1 MNHNS and CDR2 SASEGT. With 7 bases clipped from V and 4 bases from J, the junction kept 11 bases outside the gene matches. This CDR3 spans 15 amino acids. The CDR3 DNA sequence: TGTGCCAGCATTGCGGCTAGCGGGAATGTTTACGAGCAGTACTTC. This sequence encodes CASIAASGNVYEQYF.